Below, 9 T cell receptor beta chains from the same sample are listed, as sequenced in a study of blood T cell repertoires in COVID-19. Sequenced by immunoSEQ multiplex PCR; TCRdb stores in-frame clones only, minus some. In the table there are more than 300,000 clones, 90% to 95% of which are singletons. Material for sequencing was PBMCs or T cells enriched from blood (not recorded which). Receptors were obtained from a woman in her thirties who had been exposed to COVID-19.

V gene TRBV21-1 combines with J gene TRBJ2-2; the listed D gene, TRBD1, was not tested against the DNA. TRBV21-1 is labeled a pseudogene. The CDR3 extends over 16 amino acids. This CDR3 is CASRGTVLPNTGELFF. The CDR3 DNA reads TGTGCCAGCAGGGGGACAGTTCTCCCGAACACCGGGGAGCTGTTTTTT.

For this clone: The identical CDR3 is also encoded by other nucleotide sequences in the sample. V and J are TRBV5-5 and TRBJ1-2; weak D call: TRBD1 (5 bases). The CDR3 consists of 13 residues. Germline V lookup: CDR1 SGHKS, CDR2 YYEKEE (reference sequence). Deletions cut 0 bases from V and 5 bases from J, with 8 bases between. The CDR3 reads CASSLDSGYGYTF. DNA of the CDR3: TGTGCCAGCAGCTTGGATTCAGGGTATGGCTACACCTTC.

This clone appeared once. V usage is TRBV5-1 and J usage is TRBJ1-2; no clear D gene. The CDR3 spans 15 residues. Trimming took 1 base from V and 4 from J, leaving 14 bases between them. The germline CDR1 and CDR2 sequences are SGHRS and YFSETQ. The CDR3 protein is CASSLFTSSPYGYTF. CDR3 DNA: TGCGCCAGCAGCTTGTTTACTTCCTCTCCCTATGGCTACACCTTC.

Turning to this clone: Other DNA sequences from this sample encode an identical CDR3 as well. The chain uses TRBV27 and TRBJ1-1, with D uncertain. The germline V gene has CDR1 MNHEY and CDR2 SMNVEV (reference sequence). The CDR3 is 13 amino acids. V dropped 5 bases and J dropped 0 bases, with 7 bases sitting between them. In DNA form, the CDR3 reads TGTGCCAGCAGTCTTCAGGTGAACACTGAAGCTTTCTTT. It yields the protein CASSLQVNTEAFF.

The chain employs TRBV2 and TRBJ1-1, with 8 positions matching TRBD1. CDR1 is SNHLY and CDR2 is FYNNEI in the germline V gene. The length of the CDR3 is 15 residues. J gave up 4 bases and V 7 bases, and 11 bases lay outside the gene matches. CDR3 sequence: CASTPPGGRVTEAFF. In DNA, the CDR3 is TGTGCCAGCACCCCCCCAGGGGGCCGAGTCACTGAAGCTTTCTTT.

The CDR3 sequence: CASSYPTSGGYNEQFF. CDR3 coding DNA: TGTGCCAGCAGTTACCCGACTAGCGGGGGATACAATGAGCAGTTCTTC. The gene calls are TRBV6-6 and TRBJ2-1, with 12 bases that match TRBD2. The CDR3 is 16 amino acids. The V segment lost 2 bases and the J segment 4 bases; nucleotides outside the gene matches: 3. CDR1 and CDR2 from the germline V gene are MNHNY and SVGAGI (reference sequence).

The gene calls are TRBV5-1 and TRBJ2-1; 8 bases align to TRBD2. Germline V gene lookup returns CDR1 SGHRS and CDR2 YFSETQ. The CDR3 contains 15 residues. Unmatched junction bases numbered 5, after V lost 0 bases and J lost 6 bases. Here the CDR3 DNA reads TGCGCCAGCAGCTTGGAAAGGACTAGCATCAATGAGCAGTTCTTC. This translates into CASSLERTSINEQFF.

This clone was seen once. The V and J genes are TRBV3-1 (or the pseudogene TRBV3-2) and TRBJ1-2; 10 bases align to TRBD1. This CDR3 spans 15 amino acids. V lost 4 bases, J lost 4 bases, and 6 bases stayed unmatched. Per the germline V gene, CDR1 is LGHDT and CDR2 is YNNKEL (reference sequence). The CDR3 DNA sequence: TGTGCCAGCAGCCCATGGACAGGGGGTGGCTATGGCTACACCTTC. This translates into CASSPWTGGGYGYTF.

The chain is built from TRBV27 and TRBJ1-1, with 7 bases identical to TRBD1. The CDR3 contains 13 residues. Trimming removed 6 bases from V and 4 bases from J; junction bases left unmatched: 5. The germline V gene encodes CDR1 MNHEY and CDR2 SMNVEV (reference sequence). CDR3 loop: CASRRSGGTEAFF. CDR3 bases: TGTGCCAGCAGACGGTCAGGGGGCACTGAAGCTTTCTTT.